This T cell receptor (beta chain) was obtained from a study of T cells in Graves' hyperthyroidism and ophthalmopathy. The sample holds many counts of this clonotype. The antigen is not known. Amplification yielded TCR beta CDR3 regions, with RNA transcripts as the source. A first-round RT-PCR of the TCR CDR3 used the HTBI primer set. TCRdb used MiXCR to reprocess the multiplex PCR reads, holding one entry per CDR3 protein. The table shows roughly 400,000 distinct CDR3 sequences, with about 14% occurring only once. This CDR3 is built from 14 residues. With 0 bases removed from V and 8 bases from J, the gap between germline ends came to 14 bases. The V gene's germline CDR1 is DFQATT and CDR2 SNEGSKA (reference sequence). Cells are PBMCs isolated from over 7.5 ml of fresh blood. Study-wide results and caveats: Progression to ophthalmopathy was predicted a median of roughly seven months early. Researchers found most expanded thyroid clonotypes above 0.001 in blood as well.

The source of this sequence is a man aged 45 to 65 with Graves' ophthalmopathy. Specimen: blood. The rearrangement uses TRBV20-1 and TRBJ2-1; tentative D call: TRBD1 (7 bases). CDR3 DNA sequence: TGCAGTGCTAGAGATCCTTCCAGGGGGGATGAGCAGTTCTTC. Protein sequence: CSARDPSRGDEQFF.